Following are 16 T cell receptor beta chains from one sample sequenced in a study of blood T cell repertoires in COVID-19. Sequencing used immunoSEQ multiplex PCR; TCRdb keeps in-frame clones, though not all of them. The sample includes around 250,000 clones, about 88% of them seen just once. The specimen was PBMCs or T cells enriched from blood (not recorded which). The receptors originated from a man aged 25 to 45 with acute COVID-19.

V and J are TRBV4-3 and TRBJ2-5; no reliable D call. The CDR3 contains 13 residues. V lost 1 base and J lost 2, with 5 bases in between. Germline V gene data show CDR1 as LGHNA and CDR2 as YSLEER. CDR3 in amino acids: CASSQGQQETQYF. CDR3 DNA: TGCGCCAGCAGCCAAGGGCAGCAAGAGACCCAGTACTTC.

This clone was found a few times. This rearrangement joins TRBV29-1 to TRBJ1-1; weak D call: TRBD1 (6 bases). CDR1 and CDR2 from the germline V gene are SQVTM and ANQGSEA. The CDR3 loop spans 12 amino acids. Between the trimmed V and J ends, which lost 5 bases and 4 bases, there was a span of 11 bases. Written as DNA, the CDR3 is TGCAGCGTTCGAGGGGGGGGCACTGAAGCTTTCTTT. Translated, it gives CSVRGGGTEAFF.

The CDR3 nucleotides read TGTGCCACCAAGAGGCAGAGCTCTGGAAACACCATATATTTT. Protein product: CATKRQSSGNTIYF. The rearrangement uses TRBV2 and TRBJ1-3; D call uncertain. From germline, CDR1 is SNHLY and CDR2 FYNNEI. V was clipped by 10 bases and J by 0 bases, with 13 bases between them. The CDR3 covers 14 residues.

This sequence joins TRBV12-3 or TRBV12-4 and TRBJ1-2; 11 bases agree with TRBD1. Trimming cost V 4 bases and J 7 bases; bases outside gene matches: 2. The CDR3 is made up of 13 amino acids. The CDR3, as DNA: TGTGCCAGCAGTTGGACAGGGGGCTTTGGCTACACCTTC. Encoded protein: CASSWTGGFGYTF.

This clone was recorded once. The chain has TRBV10-3 and TRBJ2-3, with 11 bases identical to TRBD2. V shed 10 bases and J 5 bases; nucleotides not matched to a gene: 5. The CDR3 covers 13 residues. Germline V gene data show CDR1 as ENHRY and CDR2 as SYGVKD. The CDR3 reads CASSSGGRDTQYF. CDR3 bases: TGTGCCAGCTCTAGCGGGGGGCGAGATACGCAGTATTTT.

The V and J genes are TRBV9 and TRBJ1-2; D not resolved. Germline V gene lookup returns CDR1 SGDLS and CDR2 YYNGEE. This CDR3 is 14 amino acids long. The CDR3 coding sequence is TGTGCGAGCCAATCCCAGTCCAGGAACTATGGCTACACCTTC. It is translated as CASQSQSRNYGYTF.

The rearrangement joins TRBV6-1 to TRBJ2-1; 8 nucleotides match TRBD2. The germline CDR1 and CDR2 sequences are MNHNS and SASEGT. Trimming at V came to 3 bases and at J to 8 bases, leaving 9 bases not matched to a gene. The CDR3 loop spans 15 amino acids. Written as DNA, the CDR3 is TGTGCCAGCAGTGACGGGACTAGAAGTCCTCATGAGCAGTTCTTC. The encoded protein is CASSDGTRSPHEQFF.

J is TRBJ1-1 and V is TRBV6-1, with 8 bases aligning to TRBD1. Germline V gives CDR1 MNHNS, CDR2 SASEGT. The CDR3 is made up of 16 amino acids. Losses at the gene ends were 4 bases for V and 4 bases for J; bases not matched to a gene: 11. The CDR3 DNA is TGTGCCAGCAGTGGACCGTCCAGGACAGGGCCCACTGAAGCTTTCTTT. Translated: CASSGPSRTGPTEAFF.

The chain has TRBV6-1 and TRBJ2-7, with a weak D call TRBD1 (6 bases). CDR3 length: 15 amino acids. V lost 1 base and J lost 7, with 17 bases in between. The germline CDR1 and CDR2 sequences are MNHNS and SASEGT. The DNA of the CDR3 is TGTGCCAGCAGTGAAGTAGCAGGGGCTTTGTTAGAGCAGTACGTC. Translation gives CASSEVAGALLEQYV.

The CDR3 DNA sequence: TGTGCCAGCAGCCCGGAAACAGGGATTAACACTGAAGCTTTCTTT. Its protein product is CASSPETGINTEAFF. The chain is built from TRBV7-9 and TRBJ1-1, with D perhaps TRBD1 (6 bases). This CDR3 has 15 residues. V shed 5 bases and J shed 2 bases, with 15 bases lying between them. Germline V gene data show CDR1 as SEHNR and CDR2 as FQNEAQ (reference sequence).

The chain combines TRBV7-3 with TRBJ1-6; the match to TRBD1 covers 9 bases. CDR1 is SGHTA, CDR2 FQGTGA, per germline. With V trimmed by 0 bases and J by 7 bases, 10 bases remained unmatched. CDR3 length: 18 residues. CDR3 amino acids: CASSLTGTGIPTNSPLHF. The CDR3 DNA is TGTGCCAGCAGCTTAACAGGGACAGGGATCCCGACCAATTCACCCCTCCACTTT. Based on the CDR3 plus reference TRBV7-3 and TRBJ1-6, the full variable domain is GAGVSQTPSNKVTEKGKYVELRCDPISGHTALYWYRQSLGQGPEFLIYFQGTGAADDSGLPNDRFFAVRPEGSVSTLKIQRTERGDSAVYLCASSLTGTGIPTNSPLHFGNGTRLTVT.

The V and J genes are TRBV27 and TRBJ2-7; TRBD2 matches at 9 bases. The CDR3 is 18 residues long. Trimming removed 4 bases from V and 2 bases from J; junction bases left unmatched: 15. CDR1 is MNHEY and CDR2 is SMNVEV in the germline V gene (reference sequence). This CDR3 reads CASSSVGTSPDPTYEQYV. The CDR3 coding sequence is TGTGCCAGCAGTTCAGTGGGGACTAGCCCCGACCCCACCTACGAGCAGTACGTC.

The chain couples TRBV28 to TRBJ2-2, with D possibly TRBD2 on 6 matching bases. The CDR3 sequence is 12 residues long. Germline CDR1 is MDHEN and CDR2 is SYDVKM. The ends were cut back, 8 bases at V and 5 bases at J, with 9 bases in the middle. CDR3 protein: CASWGRTGELFF. CDR3 coding DNA: TGTGCCAGCTGGGGGAGGACCGGGGAGCTGTTTTTT. Variable domain in full (rest from reference TRBV28 and TRBJ2-2): DVKVTQSSRYLVKRTGEKVFLECVQDMDHENMFWYRQDPGLGLRLIYFSYDVKMKEKGDIPEGYSVSREKKERFSLILESASTNQTSMYLCASWGRTGELFFGEGSRLTVL.

This clone was detected once. The V call is TRBV27, the J call TRBJ2-2, with 11 nucleotides matching TRBD1. The CDR3 runs 18 residues. Germline V lookup: CDR1 MNHEY, CDR2 SMNVEV (reference sequence). Trimming took 5 bases from V and 5 from J; bases not matched to a gene: 13. The CDR3 here is CASSPPARTGGSTGELFF. The CDR3 DNA sequence: TGTGCCAGCAGTCCCCCAGCCCGGACAGGGGGCAGTACCGGGGAGCTGTTTTTT.

This chain connects TRBV24-1 to TRBJ1-2, with a weak D call TRBD1 (6 bases). Trimming took 2 bases from V and 2 from J, leaving 17 bases between them. Germline values: CDR1 KGHDR, CDR2 SFDVKD. The CDR3 has 17 residues. CDR3 sequence: CATSDSNQGKFNYGYTF. The CDR3 DNA follows: TGTGCCACCAGTGATTCGAATCAGGGGAAATTCAACTATGGCTACACCTTC.

This clone came up a few times. The V gene is TRBV28, the J gene TRBJ1-2; 7 bases are a match to TRBD1. The germline gives CDR1 MDHEN, CDR2 SYDVKM. This CDR3 is 12 amino acids long. The V segment lost 10 bases and the J segment 4 bases; nucleotides outside the gene matches: 6. CDR3 in DNA: TGTGCCACAGGGGGAAGAAGCTATGGCTACACCTTC. Translating it yields CATGGRSYGYTF.